This TCR beta chain is drawn from a study of cytomegalovirus exposure and HLA in healthy donors. Regarding this clone: Its target is not known.

Study results and caveats: Later analysis identified a missense DCLRE1C variant that was linked to TCR beta V- and J-gene trimming. In a later analysis, most CMV-associated TCR beta chains appeared HLA-restricted.

PCR used 60 Vbeta primers and 13 Jbeta primers. The assay was immunoSEQ multiplex PCR, and TCRdb's table has in-frame clones only and misses some. The table shows over 150,000 clones, with 82% occurring only once. V lost 6 bases to trimming and J lost 6 bases, with 21 bases between them. The CDR3 loop spans 14 amino acids. Germline CDR1 and CDR2: SQVTM and ANQGSEA. V gene TRBV29-1 combines with J gene TRBJ2-7; perhaps TRBD1 as D (5 bases). The sequenced sample consisted of PBMCs. This sequence originates from a girl aged 5 to 17 in good health and CMV-seropositive. This CDR3 is CSVATGSSRLEQYF. The DNA for the CDR3 is TGCAGCGTGGCAACAGGTTCGTCTCGGCTCGAGCAGTACTTC.